This TCR beta chain was found in a study of chemoradiotherapy in HPV16-positive cancers. Regarding the study as a whole: In HPV16-positive patients, HPV-responsive T-cell expansion tracked better recurrence-free survival.

Samples were taken several times over chemoradiotherapy. About this clone: The antigen remains unidentified.

Using immunoSEQ multiplex PCR, the repertoire was profiled, and TCRdb retains in-frame clones only, with some absent. This repertoire shows about 53,000 clones, 90% found once; its top ten account for roughly 3.5%. The CDR3 covers 13 residues. V shed 0 bases, J shed 11 bases, and the junction held 7 bases outside the gene matches. Germline-derived CDR1 and CDR2 are SGDLS and YYNGEE. The TCR sequence derives from a human donor with HPV-associated anogenital cancer. The sequenced sample was blood, obtained from a patient who underwent chemoradiotherapy. The genes are TRBV9 and TRBJ2-7; 8 bases fit TRBD2. The CDR3 nucleotides read TGTGCCAGCAGCGTAGAAGAAGCGGGAGCGAAGTACTTC. It yields the protein CASSVEEAGAKYF.